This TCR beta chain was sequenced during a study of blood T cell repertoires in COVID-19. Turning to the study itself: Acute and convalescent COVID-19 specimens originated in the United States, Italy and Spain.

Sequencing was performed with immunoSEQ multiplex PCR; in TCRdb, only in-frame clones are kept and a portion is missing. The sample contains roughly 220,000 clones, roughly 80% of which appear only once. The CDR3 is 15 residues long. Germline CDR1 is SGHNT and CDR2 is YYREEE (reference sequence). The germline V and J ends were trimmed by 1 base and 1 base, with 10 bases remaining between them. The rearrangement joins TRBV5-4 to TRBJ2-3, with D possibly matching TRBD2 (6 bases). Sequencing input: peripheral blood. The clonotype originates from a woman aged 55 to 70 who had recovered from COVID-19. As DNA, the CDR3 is TGTGCCAGCAGCTTGATGGAGCGGGGCACAGATACGCAGTATTTT. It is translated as CASSLMERGTDTQYF. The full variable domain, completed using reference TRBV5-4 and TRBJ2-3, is ETGVTQSPTHLIKTRGQQVTLRCSSQSGHNTVSWYQQALGQGPQFIFQYYREEENGRGNFPPRFSGLQFPNYSSELNVNALELDDSALYLCASSLMERGTDTQYFGPGTRLTVL.